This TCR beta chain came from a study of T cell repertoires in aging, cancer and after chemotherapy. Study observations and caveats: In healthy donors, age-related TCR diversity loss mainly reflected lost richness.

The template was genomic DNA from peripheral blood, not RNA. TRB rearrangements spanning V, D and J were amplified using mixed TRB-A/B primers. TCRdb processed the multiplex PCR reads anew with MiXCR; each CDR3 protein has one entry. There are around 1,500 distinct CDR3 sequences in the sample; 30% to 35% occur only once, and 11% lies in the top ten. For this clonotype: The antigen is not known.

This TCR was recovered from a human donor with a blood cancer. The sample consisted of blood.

The DNA of the CDR3 is TGTGCCAGCTCAACTACAGGGGAGTATGGCTACACCTTC. Encoded protein: CASSTTGEYGYTF. V gene TRBV18 combines with J gene TRBJ1-2, with 7 bases matching TRBD1. This CDR3 is 13 amino acids long. Germline lookup yields CDR1 KGHSH and CDR2 LQKENI. Losses at the gene ends were 5 bases for V and 5 bases for J; bases not matched to a gene: 5.